This TCR beta chain emerged from a study of blood T cell repertoires in COVID-19. TCRdb's table, derived via immunoSEQ multiplex PCR, lists solely in-frame clones and lacks some. The sample shows 150,000 to 200,000 clones, about 85% of them seen only once. The CDR3 covers 13 residues. CDR1 is WNHNN and CDR2 is SYGVQD in the germline V gene (reference sequence). V gave up 8 bases and J gave up 11 bases, with 19 bases separating them. Sequencing was performed on peripheral blood. The chain combines TRBV10-1 with TRBJ2-1, with a possible D match to TRBD1 (6 bases). This clonotype was sampled from a man aged 55 to 70 with active or convalescent COVID-19. The CDR3 nucleotides read TGCGCCAGCGGAGGCAGGGACATTCTTCAGCAGTTCTTC. Protein sequence: CASGGRDILQQFF.